This TCR beta chain was sequenced during a study of CD8 T cells in Susac syndrome. A single count supports this clonotype. Reverse transcription of roughly 0.5 to 1 ug RNA used random hexamers. TCRdb reprocessed the immunoSEQ multiplex PCR reads via MiXCR and lists one record per CDR3 protein. The sample has about 140,000 distinct CDR3 sequences, approximately 95% seen once; the top ten hold around 0.15%. Germline V gene data show CDR1 as DFQATT and CDR2 as SNEGSKA (reference sequence). Trimming took off 3 bases at V and 1 base at J, with 7 bases between the two ends. The CDR3 runs 12 residues. The TCR originated in a human donor with Susac syndrome. The rearrangement links TRBV20-1 to TRBJ2-7; D gene uncertain. Input material: CD4+ T cells from PBMCs. The CDR3 spells CSASAQSYEQYF. In DNA, the CDR3 is TGCAGTGCTAGTGCCCAGTCCTACGAGCAGTACTTC.